These 20 T cell receptor beta chains were sequenced from one sample in a study of shared clonotypes between healthy human individuals. Only in-frame clones appear in the TCRdb table, and some are missing; sequencing was by immunoSEQ multiplex PCR. The table has roughly 1,500,000 clones, roughly 98.5% seen once; the top ten hold 0.3% to 0.45%. Source material: naive CD4+ T cells sorted from blood. Specified subset: CD45RA+ positively selected. The source is a man aged 25 to 45 in good health.

This clone came up once. The chain is built from TRBV18 and TRBJ1-3; perhaps TRBD1 as D (5 bases). Germline CDR1 reads KGHSH; CDR2 reads LQKENI. CDR3 length: 16 residues. V gave up 1 base and J gave up 0 bases, with 10 bases separating them. The CDR3 is CASSPLPGTSGNTIYF. The CDR3 nucleotides are TGTGCCAGCTCACCACTCCCAGGGACCTCTGGAAACACCATATATTTT.

This rearrangement joins TRBV6-5 to TRBJ2-5; 10 nucleotides align to TRBD2. The CDR3 has 13 amino acids. Germline V gives CDR1 MNHEY, CDR2 SVGAGI. J lost 5 bases, V lost 9 bases, and 6 bases had no gene match. This CDR3 reads CASGTAGGETQYF. Here the CDR3 DNA reads TGTGCCAGTGGGACAGCGGGAGGGGAGACCCAGTACTTC.

The V and J genes are TRBV6-1 and TRBJ1-5; D ambiguous. V lost 8 bases to trimming and J lost 7 bases, with 9 bases between them. The CDR3 has 11 amino acids. Germline V gene sequence: CDR1 MNHNS, CDR2 SASEGT. The CDR3 sequence is CASGEWQPQHF. CDR3 coding DNA: TGTGCCAGCGGGGAATGGCAGCCCCAGCATTTT.

This chain links TRBV15 with TRBJ2-4; tentatively, D is TRBD1 or TRBD2 (6 bases each). V shed 0 bases and J shed 6 bases, with 12 bases lying between them. The germline CDR1 and CDR2 sequences are LNHNV and YYDKDF (reference sequence). There are 15 residues in the CDR3. The CDR3 is CATSRDLGGGNIQYF. The CDR3 nucleotides read TGTGCCACCAGCAGAGATCTAGGAGGGGGAAACATTCAGTACTTC.

The chain couples TRBV30 to TRBJ2-2; weak D call: TRBD1 (6 bases). This CDR3 is 17 amino acids long. V was pared by 0 bases and J by 4 bases, with 18 bases between. Germline-derived CDR1 and CDR2 are GTSNPN and SVGIG (reference sequence). CDR3 protein: CAWSVPYRTAFTGELFF. CDR3 bases: TGTGCCTGGAGTGTACCGTACCGGACAGCGTTCACCGGGGAGCTGTTTTTT.

The chain links TRBV5-8 to TRBJ2-3; possibly TRBD2 for D (6 bases). The CDR3 is 15 amino acids. The germline CDR1 and CDR2 sequences are SGHTS and YDEGEE. Trimming removed 1 base from V and 6 bases from J, with 15 bases in between. The CDR3 is CASSLWPHGGDTQYF. In DNA, the CDR3 is TGTGCCAGCAGCTTGTGGCCCCATGGAGGGGATACGCAGTATTTT.

The chain combines TRBV6-1 with TRBJ2-1; D may be TRBD1 or TRBD2 (5 bases each). The CDR3 extends over 12 amino acids. V lost 0 bases and J 11 bases, leaving 8 bases between the germline ends. The germline V gene encodes CDR1 MNHNS and CDR2 SASEGT. Here the CDR3 reads CASSEAGEKQFF. The DNA for the CDR3 is TGTGCCAGCAGTGAAGCGGGGGAGAAGCAGTTCTTC.

The V and J genes are TRBV2 and TRBJ2-7; 7 nucleotides line up with TRBD1. The V segment lost 6 bases and the J segment 0 bases; nucleotides outside the gene matches: 5. Germline loops: CDR1 SNHLY, CDR2 FYNNEI. The CDR3 is 14 amino acids. In nucleotides, the CDR3 is TGTGCCAGCAGGAGGACAGGCCACTCCTACGAGCAGTACTTC. Its translation is CASRRTGHSYEQYF.

The DNA of the CDR3 is TGTGCCACCAGCAGAGGCCCGAGGAATGAGCAGTTCTTC. This translates into CATSRGPRNEQFF. The rearrangement links TRBV15 to TRBJ2-1; the D is unclear. Deletions cut 1 base from V and 7 bases from J, with 8 bases between. Germline V gives CDR1 LNHNV, CDR2 YYDKDF (reference sequence). The CDR3 spans 13 residues. Filled out from reference TRBV15 and TRBJ2-1, the complete variable domain reads DAMVIQNPRYQVTQFGKPVTLSCSQTLNHNVMYWYQQKSSQAPKLLFHYYDKDFNNEADTPDNFQSRRPNTSFCFLDIRSPGLGDTAMYLCATSRGPRNEQFFGPGTRLTVL.

The J gene is TRBJ1-4, the V gene TRBV6-6; D uncertain. The CDR3 is made up of 15 amino acids. Trimming took 0 bases from V and 3 from J, leaving 8 bases between them. CDR1 and CDR2 (germline): MNHNY, SVGAGI (reference sequence). The CDR3 DNA is TGTGCCAGCAGTTACTCGGGGATCCCTAATGAAAAACTGTTTTTT. Protein: CASSYSGIPNEKLFF.

The genes are TRBV7-8 and TRBJ2-1; TRBD2 matches at 9 bases. From germline, CDR1 is SGHVS and CDR2 FQNEAQ. The V segment lost 1 base and the J segment 0 bases; nucleotides outside the gene matches: 4. The CDR3 runs to 17 residues. The CDR3 is CASSLGLADSSYNEQFF. Here the CDR3 DNA reads TGTGCCAGCAGCTTAGGACTAGCGGATTCCTCCTACAATGAGCAGTTCTTC.

This chain joins TRBV9 and TRBJ2-5; 7 positions agree with TRBD1. V dropped 4 bases and J dropped 5; count of bases not matched to a gene: 11. Per the germline V gene, CDR1 is SGDLS and CDR2 is YYNGEE. CDR3 length: 15 residues. For the CDR3, the DNA is TGTGCCAGCAGCCGTGGGGACAGTGTGGGGGAGACCCAGTACTTC. The encoded protein is CASSRGDSVGETQYF. Based on the CDR3 plus reference TRBV9 and TRBJ2-5, the full variable domain is DSGVTQTPKHLITATGQRVTLRCSPRSGDLSVYWYQQSLDQGLQFLIQYYNGEERAKGNILERFSAQQFPDLHSELNLSSLELGDSALYFCASSRGDSVGETQYFGPGTRLLVL.

Comment on this clone: Other DNA sequences in the sample encode the same CDR3. The V call is TRBV5-1, the J call TRBJ2-5, with TRBD1 matching over 7 bases. The CDR3 is 14 amino acids. Germline V CDR1 and CDR2: SGHRS, YFSETQ. The J segment lost 1 base and the V segment lost 4 bases, leaving 4 bases of the junction unmatched. CDR3 coding DNA: TGCGCCAGCAGCCGTGGGACAGCCCAAGAGACCCAGTACTTC. This translates into CASSRGTAQETQYF.

This chain uses TRBV2 with TRBJ2-1, with D possibly being TRBD1 (6 bases). CDR1 is SNHLY and CDR2 is FYNNEI in the germline V gene. The CDR3 contains 15 residues. V was clipped by 2 bases and J by 4 bases, with 12 bases between them. The CDR3 region is CASSEMAGVYNEQFF. The CDR3 bases are TGTGCCAGCAGTGAAATGGCAGGGGTGTACAATGAGCAGTTCTTC. The full variable domain, its missing parts supplied by reference TRBV2 and TRBJ2-1, is EPEVTQTPSHQVTQMGQEVILRCVPISNHLYFYWYRQILGQKVEFLVSFYNNEISEKSEIFDDQFSVERPDGSNFTLKIRSTKLEDSAMYFCASSEMAGVYNEQFFGPGTRLTVL.

For this clone: This sample also contains other DNA sequences that code for the same CDR3. The V and J genes are TRBV9 and TRBJ2-5; no firm D call. V was cut by 3 bases and J by 4 bases, with 7 bases left in between. Germline V CDR1 and CDR2: SGDLS, YYNGEE. This CDR3 contains 12 residues. The CDR3 DNA reads as TGTGCCAGCAGCGCAGTTGGAGAGACCCAGTACTTC. Residues: CASSAVGETQYF.

The V gene is TRBV5-6, the J gene TRBJ2-4; no clear D. This CDR3 comprises 14 residues. From germline, CDR1 is SGHDT and CDR2 YYEEEE. The V and J ends lost 0 bases and 7 bases respectively, with 11 bases between them. In DNA, the CDR3 is TGTGCCAGCAGCTTGGACTTATCTATGAACATTCAGTACTTC. Protein product: CASSLDLSMNIQYF. Complete variable domain (other parts from reference TRBV5-6 and TRBJ2-4): DAGVTQSPTHLIKTRGQQVTLRCSPKSGHDTVSWYQQALGQGPQFIFQYYEEEERQRGNFPDRFSGHQFPNYSSELNVNALLLGDSALYLCASSLDLSMNIQYFGAGTRLSVL.

As regards this clone: This same CDR3 is encoded by further DNA sequences in the sample. The CDR3 bases are TGCAGTGCTAGAGCCTTAGAGCAGTACTTC. It specifies CSARALEQYF. V usage is TRBV20-1 and J usage is TRBJ2-7; no clear D gene. Trimming stripped 1 base from V and 7 bases from J, with 5 bases between. Germline V CDR1 and CDR2: DFQATT, SNEGSKA (reference sequence). This CDR3 has 10 residues.

Details on this clone: Additional DNA sequences in this sample encode the identical CDR3. V usage is TRBV4-3 and J usage is TRBJ2-7; 13 nucleotides align to TRBD2. CDR1 LGHNA and CDR2 YSLEER come from the germline V gene. V shed 4 bases and J 2 bases; nucleotides not matched to a gene: 2. This CDR3 comprises 15 residues. The chain's CDR3 is CASSRGTSGTYEQYF. The CDR3 DNA reads as TGCGCCAGCAGCCGGGGGACTAGCGGGACCTACGAGCAGTACTTC.

V gene TRBV11-2 combines with J gene TRBJ2-7; 11 bases map to TRBD2. V trimming: 6 bases; J trimming: 1 base; junction bases outside the gene matches: 8. This CDR3 region has 16 residues. Germline CDR1 and CDR2: SGHAT and FQNNGV. The CDR3 nucleotides are TGTGCCAGCAGGCCCACTAGCGGGAGTGCTTCCTACGAGCAGTACTTC. This translates into CASRPTSGSASYEQYF. Using reference TRBV11-2 and TRBJ2-7 for the parts outside the CDR3, the full variable domain is EAGVAQSPRYKIIEKRQSVAFWCNPISGHATLYWYQQILGQGPKLLIQFQNNGVVDDSQLPKDRFSAERLKGVDSTLKIQPAKLEDSAVYLCASRPTSGSASYEQYFGPGTRLTVT.

V gene TRBV12-5 combines with J gene TRBJ2-3, with TRBD1 as a possible D gene (5 bases). This CDR3 has 16 amino acids. V was clipped by 5 bases and J by 1 base, with 16 bases between them. The germline gives CDR1 LGHNT, CDR2 FRNRAP. CDR3 in DNA: TGTGCTAGTGGTACAGCCACGGCCAGGGGCACAGATACGCAGTATTTT. It translates to CASGTATARGTDTQYF.